Each of the 18 T cell receptor beta chains below was sequenced from the same sample in a study of blood T cell repertoires in COVID-19 (dated by TCRdb to 2020 to 2022). Library preparation was by the immunoSEQ multiplex PCR assay. Not all clones reach the TCRdb copy of this immuneACCESS table, which keeps in-frame sequences only. Checked studies attribute under half of the gap to unresolved V genes and leave the rest unexplained. This sample has 130,000 or so clones in its table, and roughly 79% of those were observed once. The ten largest clones add up to 25% of the sample. The material sequenced was peripheral blood. Receptors were obtained from a human donor in a cohort sampled during active COVID-19.

The chain joins TRBV5-6 to TRBJ2-2; 7 bases are a match to TRBD2. Looked up from germline, CDR1 is SGHDT and CDR2 is YYEEEE. The CDR3 contains 16 residues. Unmatched junction bases numbered 13, after V lost 4 bases and J lost 7 bases. The CDR3 coding sequence is TGTGCCAGCAGCCTACCTCTCAGCGGGGTCGGCGGGGAGCTGTTTTTT. Encoded protein: CASSLPLSGVGGELFF.

The chain combines TRBV28 with TRBJ2-7, with 7 positions matching TRBD1. The CDR3 contains 13 residues. Looked up from germline, CDR1 is MDHEN and CDR2 is SYDVKM. V was pared by 10 bases and J by 2 bases, with 8 bases of the junction left unmatched. The CDR3 DNA sequence: TGTGCCACCAAGACAGGGATGACCTACGAGCAGTACTTC. The encoded protein is CATKTGMTYEQYF. Filled out from reference TRBV28 and TRBJ2-7, the complete variable domain reads DVKVTQSSRYLVKRTGEKVFLECVQDMDHENMFWYRQDPGLGLRLIYFSYDVKMKEKGDIPEGYSVSREKKERFSLILESASTNQTSMYLCATKTGMTYEQYFGPGTRLTVT.

The chain carries TRBV7-2 and TRBJ2-7; 8 positions match TRBD1. The germline V gene encodes CDR1 SGHTA and CDR2 FQGNSA. The CDR3 consists of 14 residues. The V segment lost 5 bases and the J segment 3 bases; nucleotides outside the gene matches: 6. Here the CDR3 reads CASSTTGQDYEQYF. CDR3 sequence (DNA): TGTGCCAGCAGCACTACGGGACAGGACTACGAGCAGTACTTC. The whole variable domain, remainder taken from reference TRBV7-2 and TRBJ2-7, is GAGVSQSPSNKVTEKGKDVELRCDPISGHTALYWYRQSLGQGLEFLIYFQGNSAPDKSGLPSDRFSAERTGGSVSTLTIQRTQQEDSAVYLCASSTTGQDYEQYFGPGTRLTVT.

The J gene is TRBJ2-5, the V gene TRBV4-1; 12 bases agree with TRBD2. The CDR3 loop spans 15 amino acids. The V gene end was trimmed by 4 bases and the J gene end by 4 bases; junction bases not matched to a gene: 4. The germline CDR1 and CDR2 sequences are MGHRA and YSYEKL. CDR3 nucleotide sequence: TGCGCCAGCAGCCCTAGCGGGGGGGCCGTAGAGACCCAGTACTTC. Translated, it gives CASSPSGGAVETQYF.

V usage is TRBV28 and J usage is TRBJ2-7; maybe TRBD2 (5 bases). Germline V gives CDR1 MDHEN, CDR2 SYDVKM. The V end was cut by 5 bases, the J end by 7 bases, with 18 bases between. The CDR3 is made up of 14 amino acids. The CDR3 loop is CASSPRGGSVEQYF. Here the CDR3 DNA reads TGTGCCAGCAGTCCCCGTGGCGGGTCTGTGGAGCAGTACTTC.

The chain uses TRBV28 and TRBJ2-5, with 8 nucleotides matching TRBD2. Germline CDR1 reads MDHEN; CDR2 reads SYDVKM. The V gene end was trimmed by 2 bases and the J gene end by 5 bases; junction bases not matched to a gene: 7. The CDR3 spans 15 residues. DNA of the CDR3: TGTGCCAGCAGTTTACATAGCGGCGGGAGGGAGACCCAGTACTTC. This codes for CASSLHSGGRETQYF.

The chain joins TRBV7-9 to TRBJ2-2, with TRBD1 matching over 8 bases. V lost 7 bases, J lost 4 bases, and 11 bases stayed unmatched. The CDR3 length is 16 residues. Germline CDR1 is SEHNR and CDR2 is FQNEAQ (reference sequence). DNA for the CDR3: TGTGCCAGCACCGAGGAAACAGGGGGTATCACCGGGGAGCTGTTTTTT. Translating it yields CASTEETGGITGELFF. The full variable domain, in which reference TRBV7-9 and TRBJ2-2 provide the parts outside the CDR3, is DTGVSQNPRHKITKRGQNVTFRCDPISEHNRLYWYRQTLGQGPEFLTYFQNEAQLEKSRLLSDRFSAERPKGSFSTLEIQRTEQGDSAMYLCASTEETGGITGELFFGEGSRLTVL.

The chain links TRBV7-8 to TRBJ1-2; the D is unclear. The ends were cut back, 5 bases at V and 8 bases at J, with 21 bases in the middle. CDR1 and CDR2 (germline): SGHVS, FQNEAQ. The CDR3 spans 15 residues. DNA for the CDR3: TGTGCCAGCAGCCCCGCCCGTAGTCCCTTCGGGGGCTACACCTTC. It specifies CASSPARSPFGGYTF.

The CDR3 coding sequence is TGTGCCAGCAGTGAAGTCTACACTGAAGCTTTCTTT. Translation gives CASSEVYTEAFF. The genes are TRBV6-1 and TRBJ1-1, with D unresolved. The germline V gene encodes CDR1 MNHNS and CDR2 SASEGT. This CDR3 is 12 amino acids long. Trimming shortened V by 1 base and J by 3 bases, and 3 bases separated the two germline ends.

The V and J genes are TRBV14 and TRBJ1-2; no reliable D call. The V end lost 1 base, the J end lost 1 base, and 4 bases lay between the germline ends. Germline-derived CDR1 and CDR2 are SGHDN and FVKESK. CDR3 length: 13 residues. The CDR3 region has the DNA TGTGCCAGCAGCCAAGTCATTAACTATGGCTACACCTTC. Residues: CASSQVINYGYTF. Using reference TRBV14 and TRBJ1-2 for the parts outside the CDR3, the full variable domain is EAGVTQFPSHSVIEKGQTVTLRCDPISGHDNLYWYRRVMGKEIKFLLHFVKESKQDESGMPNNRFLAERTGGTYSTLKVQPAELEDSGVYFCASSQVINYGYTFGSGTRLTVV.

This chain uses TRBV6-5 with TRBJ1-6; weak D call: TRBD1 (5 bases). The CDR3 sequence is 13 residues long. Trimming removed 5 bases from V and 10 bases from J, with 12 bases in between. CDR1 MNHEY and CDR2 SVGAGI come from the germline V gene. CDR3 DNA: TGTGCCAGCAGTCTCGACAGAAAGTCACCCCTCCACTTT. Translation: CASSLDRKSPLHF.

The chain employs TRBV28 and TRBJ2-7; no definite D call. The CDR3 covers 15 residues. V dropped 7 bases and J dropped 2 bases, with 18 bases sitting between them. Germline V lookup: CDR1 MDHEN, CDR2 SYDVKM. CDR3 DNA: TGTGCCAGCATCCCTACCGGGTCACCACCCTACGAGCAGTACTTC. This encodes CASIPTGSPPYEQYF. The full variable domain, its missing parts supplied by reference TRBV28 and TRBJ2-7, is DVKVTQSSRYLVKRTGEKVFLECVQDMDHENMFWYRQDPGLGLRLIYFSYDVKMKEKGDIPEGYSVSREKKERFSLILESASTNQTSMYLCASIPTGSPPYEQYFGPGTRLTVT.

The chain recombines TRBV27 with TRBJ2-3; tentatively, D is TRBD1 (6 bases). CDR3 length: 14 residues. Germline CDR1 and CDR2: MNHEY and SMNVEV (reference sequence). With 5 bases removed from V and 0 bases from J, the gap between germline ends came to 9 bases. In nucleotides, the CDR3 is TGTGCCAGCAGTCGACAGGCTAGCACAGATACGCAGTATTTT. Its translation: CASSRQASTDTQYF.

The rearrangement joins TRBV7-2 to TRBJ2-2; D not resolved. The CDR3 is 14 residues long. Germline CDR1 SGHTA, CDR2 FQGNSA. V lost 5 bases and J lost 1, with 8 bases in between. The CDR3 DNA follows: TGTGCCAGCAGCCTTCGACAGAACACCGGGGAGCTGTTTTTT. It yields the protein CASSLRQNTGELFF.

The chain is built from TRBV5-1 and TRBJ2-3, with TRBD2 identical over 7 bases. The CDR3 sequence is 16 residues long. V was clipped by 0 bases and J by 5 bases; unmatched bases: 9. The germline V gene has CDR1 SGHRS and CDR2 YFSETQ. CDR3: CASSLVQAGAGDTQYF. In DNA form, the CDR3 reads TGCGCCAGCAGCTTGGTACAGGCGGGAGCGGGAGATACGCAGTATTTT.

This rearrangement joins TRBV5-1 to TRBJ2-5; D ambiguous. The CDR3 runs to 15 residues. CDR1 SGHRS and CDR2 YFSETQ come from the germline V gene. Trimming took off 0 bases at V and 7 bases at J, with 16 bases between the two ends. The CDR3 spells CASSLGHASERTQYF. The CDR3 DNA is TGCGCCAGCAGCTTGGGCCACGCCTCAGAACGGACCCAGTACTTC.

V is TRBV9 and J is TRBJ1-3, with TRBD1 matching 9 bases. V shed 4 bases, J shed 1 base, and the junction held 6 bases outside the gene matches. This CDR3 spans 16 amino acids. The germline V gene encodes CDR1 SGDLS and CDR2 YYNGEE. The CDR3 DNA reads as TGTGCCAGCAGCTCTACAGGGGGCGCTTCTGGAAACACCATATATTTT. Residues: CASSSTGGASGNTIYF.

The rearrangement joins TRBV25-1 to TRBJ2-2, with TRBD1 matching over 8 bases. Losses at the gene ends were 4 bases for V and 2 bases for J; bases not matched to a gene: 6. The germline V gene has CDR1 MGHDK and CDR2 SYGVNS. The CDR3 covers 16 residues. CDR3 amino acids: CASSVLGTGNTGELFF. The CDR3 DNA is TGTGCCAGCAGTGTCCTCGGGACAGGCAACACCGGGGAGCTGTTTTTT.